These 17 T cell receptor beta chains were sequenced from one sample in a study of Graves' ophthalmopathy and Graves' hyperthyroidism. As the template, RNA transcripts were used to amplify TCR beta CDR3 regions. After a first-round RT-PCR with HTBI primers, a second-round multiplex PCR was run. A single record per CDR3 protein comes from TCRdb applying MiXCR to the multiplex PCR reads. The sample includes hundreds of thousands of distinct CDR3 sequences, about 40% of them seen just once. The sequenced sample was peripheral blood. These receptors all stem from an adult man with Graves' ophthalmopathy.

The chain employs TRBV2 and TRBJ2-7; TRBD2 aligns across 14 bases. Germline-derived CDR1 and CDR2 are SNHLY and FYNNEI. The CDR3 sequence is 14 residues long. Losses at the gene ends were 6 bases for V and 2 bases for J; bases not matched to a gene: 0. The CDR3 nucleotides are TGTGCCAGCAGGACTAGCGGGAGGGCCTACGAGCAGTACTTC. Protein sequence: CASRTSGRAYEQYF.

This clonotype has ten or more counts. In DNA, the CDR3 is TGCGCCAGCACTCCGGGACCGAACACCGGGGAGCTGTTTTTT. Protein: CASTPGPNTGELFF. The gene calls are TRBV10-2 and TRBJ2-2; the D gene could be TRBD1 or TRBD2 (5 bases each). Germline V gene lookup returns CDR1 WSHSY and CDR2 SAAADI. The V end was cut by 7 bases, the J end by 0 bases, with 9 bases between. The CDR3 consists of 14 residues.

This clonotype was seen repeatedly, ten times or more. V is TRBV6-5 and J is TRBJ1-2; the D gene is possibly TRBD1 (6 bases). This CDR3 spans 12 amino acids. Per the germline V gene, CDR1 is MNHEY and CDR2 is SVGAGI. V was shortened by 10 bases and J by 0 bases, with 9 bases between the two germline ends. This CDR3 reads CATHRANYGYTF. The CDR3 region has the DNA TGTGCCACCCACAGGGCTAACTATGGCTACACCTTC.

Concerning this clonotype: A read error may be the cause here, since a much bigger clone is one base away. This chain joins TRBV9 and TRBJ1-6; no clear D gene. There are 15 residues in the CDR3. V lost 7 bases and J lost 4, with 15 bases in between. CDR1 is SGDLS, CDR2 YYNGEE, per germline. The CDR3 nucleotides read TGTGCCAGCGGTCCGGGCCCTCGTTATAATTCACCCCTCCACTTT. It codes for CASGPGPRYNSPLHF.

This clonotype was seen at least ten times. V usage is TRBV20-1 and J usage is TRBJ2-7; 7 bases are a match to TRBD2. The germline gives CDR1 DFQATT, CDR2 SNEGSKA (reference sequence). V shed 6 bases and J 6 bases; nucleotides not matched to a gene: 5. The CDR3 has 11 amino acids. CDR3: CSALREGEQYF. CDR3 sequence (DNA): TGCAGTGCGCTCAGGGAGGGCGAGCAGTACTTC.

The gene calls are TRBV5-1 and TRBJ1-6; D uncertain. Trimming left V 0 bases short and J 8 bases short, with 12 bases between. Germline loops: CDR1 SGHRS, CDR2 YFSETQ. CDR3 length equals 15 residues. The CDR3 reads CASSLELAGYSPLHF. CDR3 DNA sequence: TGCGCCAGCAGCTTGGAACTAGCGGGGTATTCACCCCTCCACTTT.

The J gene is TRBJ2-2, the V gene TRBV30, with 9 bases fitting TRBD2. CDR3 length: 15 amino acids. The V gene's germline CDR1 is GTSNPN and CDR2 SVGIG (reference sequence). V gave up 2 bases and J gave up 5 bases; unmatched junction bases: 6. CDR3 sequence (DNA): TGTGCCTGGAGTTTCCTAGCGGGGAGTACCGGGGAGCTGTTTTTT. It encodes CAWSFLAGSTGELFF. Together with reference TRBV30 and TRBJ2-2, the CDR3 gives the full variable domain: SQTIHQWPATLVQPVGSPLSLECTVEGTSNPNLYWYRQAAGRGLQLLFYSVGIGQISSEVPQNLSASRPQDRQFILSSKKLLLSDSGFYLCAWSFLAGSTGELFFGEGSRLTVL.

The chain carries TRBV7-8 and TRBJ2-2, with D uncertain. Between the trimmed V and J ends, which lost 5 bases and 7 bases, there was a span of 8 bases. This CDR3 spans 12 amino acids. Per the germline V gene, CDR1 is SGHVS and CDR2 is FQNEAQ. The CDR3 coding sequence is TGTGCCAGCAGCCTAATCGTCGGGGAGCTGTTTTTT. Translation gives CASSLIVGELFF. The full variable domain, completed using reference TRBV7-8 and TRBJ2-2, is GAGVSQSPRYKVAKRGQDVALRCDPISGHVSLFWYQQALGQGPEFLTYFQNEAQLDKSGLPSDRFFAERPEGSVSTLKIQRTQQEDSAVYLCASSLIVGELFFGEGSRLTVL.

The chain has TRBV5-5 and TRBJ1-2; D ambiguous. V was pared by 0 bases and J by 7 bases, with 7 bases between. The CDR3 totals 12 residues. The germline V gene encodes CDR1 SGHKS and CDR2 YYEKEE (reference sequence). The CDR3 region is CASSLGRVGYTF. The CDR3 DNA reads as TGTGCCAGCAGCTTGGGAAGGGTTGGCTACACCTTC.

The rearrangement joins TRBV7-9 to TRBJ1-2; a possible D gene is TRBD1 (5 bases). V dropped 5 bases and J dropped 1 base, with 17 bases sitting between them. From germline, CDR1 is SEHNR and CDR2 FQNEAQ (reference sequence). The length of the CDR3 is 16 residues. The CDR3 protein is CASSHPQGAINYGYTF. The DNA of the CDR3 is TGTGCCAGCAGCCACCCCCAGGGCGCCATTAACTATGGCTACACCTTC.

The chain joins TRBV2 to TRBJ2-7; 14 bases map to TRBD2. The CDR3 consists of 18 residues. Germline V lookup: CDR1 SNHLY, CDR2 FYNNEI. Losses at the gene ends were 5 bases for V and 1 base for J; bases not matched to a gene: 10. The CDR3 nucleotides are TGTGCCAGCAGTCCTGGGACGACTAGCGGGGGGGGTTCCTACGAGCAGTACTTC. This sequence encodes CASSPGTTSGGGSYEQYF. The complete variable domain, with remaining parts taken from reference TRBV2 and TRBJ2-7, reads EPEVTQTPSHQVTQMGQEVILRCVPISNHLYFYWYRQILGQKVEFLVSFYNNEISEKSEIFDDQFSVERPDGSNFTLKIRSTKLEDSAMYFCASSPGTTSGGGSYEQYFGPGTRLTVT.

This clonotype came up a few times. An end of the junction differs from the germline gene, which may be a read error. The chain has TRBV7-2 and TRBJ2-7, with TRBD1 matching over 9 bases. The CDR3 spans 17 residues. CDR1 is SGHTA and CDR2 is FQGNSA in the germline V gene. Here the CDR3 reads CASSHLWDRAESYEQYF. The DNA of the CDR3 is TGCGCCAGCAGTCACCTTTGGGACAGGGCAGAATCCTACGAGCAGTACTTC. The entire variable domain, with the rest obtained from reference TRBV7-2 and TRBJ2-7, is as follows: GAGVSQSPSNKVTEKGKDVELRCDPISGHTALYWYRQSLGQGLEFLIYFQGNSAPDKSGLPSDRFSAERTGGSVSTLTIQRTQQEDSAVYLCASSHLWDRAESYEQYFGPGTRLTVT.

This clonotype was counted a single time. This may be a read error: a much more frequent sequence differs by one nucleotide. V is TRBV10-3 and J is TRBJ2-7, with 9 bases matching TRBD1. This CDR3 comprises 14 residues. The V gene's germline CDR1 is ENHRY and CDR2 SYGVKD. The CDR3 reads CASTELTGGYEQCF. The CDR3 region has the DNA TGTGCCAGCACCGAACTGACAGGGGGTTACGAGCAGTGCTTC.

The J gene is TRBJ1-6, the V gene TRBV5-1; D gene ambiguous. Germline CDR1 reads SGHRS; CDR2 reads YFSETQ. V gave up 0 bases and J gave up 6 bases, with 7 bases separating them. CDR3 size: 14 residues. Here the CDR3 DNA reads TGCGCCAGCAGCTTGGGACGGACTAATTCACCCCTCCACTTT. Protein sequence: CASSLGRTNSPLHF. The whole variable domain, filled in from reference TRBV5-1 and TRBJ1-6, reads KAGVTQTPRYLIKTRGQQVTLSCSPISGHRSVSWYQQTPGQGLQFLFEYFSETQRNKGNFPGRFSGRQFSNSRSEMNVSTLELGDSALYLCASSLGRTNSPLHFGNGTRLTVT.

This clonotype was counted a few times. The CDR3 loop reads CASSQFGAQPPYEQYF. The CDR3 DNA sequence: TGCGCCAGCAGCCAATTCGGAGCACAGCCCCCCTACGAGCAGTACTTC. This chain connects TRBV4-1 to TRBJ2-7; D is ambiguous. Germline V lookup: CDR1 MGHRA, CDR2 YSYEKL. The CDR3 sequence is 16 residues long. Trimming took off 2 bases at V and 2 bases at J, with 16 bases between the two ends.

This chain connects TRBV25-1 to TRBJ1-2; 8 nucleotides agree with TRBD1. The CDR3 is 13 amino acids. The V gene end was trimmed by 7 bases and the J gene end by 4 bases; junction bases not matched to a gene: 5. Germline CDR1 reads MGHDK; CDR2 reads SYGVNS. The CDR3 DNA follows: TGTGCCAGCATTGGACAGGGTAGCTATGGCTACACCTTC. Its protein is CASIGQGSYGYTF.

Notes on this clonotype: Since a much larger clone is just one base distant, this may be a read error. The chain uses TRBV7-9 and TRBJ2-7; TRBD1 matches at 8 bases. Looked up from germline, CDR1 is SEHNR and CDR2 is FQNEAQ (reference sequence). This CDR3 contains 16 residues. CDR3 in amino acids: CASSLDVQGAMIEKYF. The CDR3 region has the DNA TGTGCCAGCAGCTTAGATGTCCAGGGGGCAATGATCGAGAAGTACTTC.